Each of the 27 T cell receptor beta chains below was sequenced from the same sample in a study of T cell responses to AZD1222 COVID-19 vaccine. Profiled with immunoSEQ multiplex PCR; TCRdb holds only in-frame clones, not every one. This table has 80,000 to 130,000 clones, 87% appearing once. The source material was peripheral blood, sampled on day 0 of AZD1222 vaccination. These receptors were collected from an adult in good health.

The rearrangement links TRBV6-2 or TRBV6-3 to TRBJ1-5; 7 bases map to TRBD1. Germline CDR1 MNHEY, CDR2 SVGEGT. This CDR3 region has 16 residues. V was clipped by 4 bases and J by 1 base; unmatched bases: 7. CDR3 DNA: TGTGCCAGCAGTTTAAGGGGGCTAGGAAGCAATCAGCCCCAGCATTTT. This sequence encodes CASSLRGLGSNQPQHF.

This chain joins TRBV6-5 and TRBJ1-1; D gene ambiguous. CDR1 MNHEY and CDR2 SVGAGI come from the germline V gene. V lost 8 bases to trimming and J lost 4 bases, with 14 bases between them. The CDR3 contains 13 residues. CDR3 in amino acids: CASSQRDGTEAFF. The CDR3 nucleotides are TGTGCCAGCTCACAACGGGATGGCACTGAAGCTTTCTTT.

This chain connects TRBV5-1 to TRBJ2-5; TRBD2 matches 7 bases. V trimming: 1 base; J trimming: 3 bases; junction bases outside the gene matches: 3. Looked up from germline, CDR1 is SGHRS and CDR2 is YFSETQ. The CDR3 spans 14 residues. This CDR3 reads CASSLTGGEETQYF. The CDR3 nucleotides read TGCGCCAGCAGCTTGACGGGGGGTGAAGAGACCCAGTACTTC. Full variable domain (missing parts from reference TRBV5-1 and TRBJ2-5): KAGVTQTPRYLIKTRGQQVTLSCSPISGHRSVSWYQQTPGQGLQFLFEYFSETQRNKGNFPGRFSGRQFSNSRSEMNVSTLELGDSALYLCASSLTGGEETQYFGPGTRLLVL.

The CDR3 nucleotides read TGTGCCAGCAGCGAAAGGGGGACTAGCACAGATACGCAGTATTTT. This codes for CASSERGTSTDTQYF. The gene calls are TRBV7-9 and TRBJ2-3; D is perhaps TRBD1 or TRBD2 (6 bases each). V was trimmed by 5 bases and J by 0 bases, leaving 12 bases between them. The germline V gene has CDR1 SEHNR and CDR2 FQNEAQ (reference sequence). The CDR3 is made up of 15 amino acids.

This chain's CDR3 is CASSTGQGFNEQFF. In DNA, the CDR3 is TGTGCCAGCAGCACGGGACAGGGGTTCAATGAGCAGTTCTTC. The V gene is TRBV7-3, the J gene TRBJ2-1; 10 nucleotides align to TRBD1. The ends lost 5 bases at V and 6 bases at J; junction bases unmatched: 4. The CDR3 runs to 14 residues. The germline V gene encodes CDR1 SGHTA and CDR2 FQGTGA.

The chain has TRBV7-2 and TRBJ1-4, with D maybe TRBD1 (6 bases). V was clipped by 5 bases and J by 8 bases, with 15 bases between them. CDR1 is SGHTA and CDR2 is FQGNSA in the germline V gene. This CDR3 has 14 residues. This chain's CDR3 is CASSTTGIEEKLFF. The CDR3 DNA reads as TGTGCCAGCAGCACTACAGGGATCGAAGAAAAACTGTTTTTT.

The rearrangement links TRBV5-1 to TRBJ2-1; 11 bases align to TRBD2. The CDR3 sequence is 13 residues long. From germline, CDR1 is SGHRS and CDR2 YFSETQ. With V trimmed by 3 bases and J by 15 bases, 8 bases remained unmatched. The chain's CDR3 is CASSSGLAEIGFF. The CDR3 DNA is TGCGCCAGCAGCTCGGGACTAGCGGAGATCGGGTTCTTC.

This rearrangement joins TRBV6-6 to TRBJ1-4, with 7 bases matching TRBD1. Looked up from germline, CDR1 is MNHNY and CDR2 is SVGAGI (reference sequence). V dropped 7 bases and J dropped 7; count of bases not matched to a gene: 9. CDR3 length: 14 amino acids. CDR3 DNA sequence: TGTGCCAGCACCGAATGGACAGGACGTGAAAAACTGTTTTTT. Protein product: CASTEWTGREKLFF.

As DNA, the CDR3 is TGTGCCAGCAGCTGGGGGACAGGGGGTACCGGGGAGCTGTTTTTT. Translated, it gives CASSWGTGGTGELFF. V and J are TRBV11-2 and TRBJ2-2; 11 bases align to TRBD1. The CDR3 has 15 amino acids. J gave up 5 bases and V 4 bases, and 3 bases lay outside the gene matches. Germline V lookup: CDR1 SGHAT, CDR2 FQNNGV.

The chain carries TRBV6-2 or TRBV6-3 and TRBJ2-2; a weak D match, TRBD1 (7 bases). Trimming took 6 bases from V and 4 from J, leaving 12 bases between them. The germline gives CDR1 MNHEY, CDR2 SVGEGT. The CDR3 consists of 14 residues. The CDR3 region is CASSRGAGTGELFF. DNA of the CDR3: TGTGCCAGCAGCAGGGGGGCGGGCACCGGGGAGCTGTTTTTT.

This clone occurred once. The V and J genes are TRBV7-2 and TRBJ1-2; D unresolved. V was shortened by 4 bases and J by 7 bases, with 13 bases between the two germline ends. CDR1 SGHTA and CDR2 FQGNSA come from the germline V gene. The CDR3 spans 13 residues. The CDR3 is CASSSPELIGYTF. The CDR3 nucleotides are TGTGCCAGCAGCTCCCCCGAACTAATTGGCTACACCTTC.

The sample holds one count of this clone. J is TRBJ2-5 and V is TRBV6-5, with no clear D. The CDR3 covers 14 residues. The V gene lost 6 bases and the J gene lost 0 bases, with 11 bases spanning the gap. Germline CDR1 reads MNHEY; CDR2 reads SVGAGI. The CDR3 sequence is CASRPGRNQETQYF. The CDR3 coding sequence is TGTGCCAGCAGACCCGGACGGAACCAAGAGACCCAGTACTTC.

The rearrangement links TRBV12-1 to TRBJ1-4. TRBV12-1 is marked as a pseudogene. The CDR3 has 16 amino acids. As DNA, the CDR3 is TGTGCCAGCAGCTTCCTCCACACTCCTCTTAATGAAAAACTGTTTTTT. It specifies CASSFLHTPLNEKLFF.

In this sample, this clone turned up once. This rearrangement joins TRBV6-1 to TRBJ1-6, with D unresolved. The CDR3 is 16 amino acids. The germline V gene has CDR1 MNHNS and CDR2 SASEGT. The V gene lost 4 bases and the J gene lost 4 bases, with 14 bases spanning the gap. CDR3 nucleotide sequence: TGTGCCAGCAGTGCTAACAGACTGACGTATAATTCACCCCTCCACTTT. Its translation: CASSANRLTYNSPLHF.

The V gene is TRBV2, the J gene TRBJ1-2; 9 bases match TRBD1. The germline gives CDR1 SNHLY, CDR2 FYNNEI. The CDR3 covers 14 residues. The trim removed 5 bases at V and 7 bases at J, leaving 8 bases unmatched. Here the CDR3 DNA reads TGTGCCAGCAGTCCCCGGACAGGGGTGAGTGGCTACACCTTC. This encodes CASSPRTGVSGYTF.

The chain is built from TRBV7-9 and TRBJ2-1; 8 bases are a match to TRBD2. CDR1 and CDR2 (germline): SEHNR, FQNEAQ (reference sequence). This CDR3 spans 17 amino acids. With V trimmed by 7 bases and J by 6 bases, 17 bases remained unmatched. For the CDR3, the DNA is TGTGCCAGCACCCAAGGGGTCCGGGGGGGCCGATTCAATGAGCAGTTCTTC. Translating gives CASTQGVRGGRFNEQFF.

This clone was found a few times. The chain uses TRBV7-6 and TRBJ1-1; no reliable D call. V gave up 5 bases and J gave up 7 bases, with 14 bases separating them. The CDR3 is 13 amino acids. Germline loops: CDR1 SGHVS, CDR2 FNYEAQ. The CDR3 here is CASSPRAGYEAFF. The CDR3 nucleotides read TGTGCCAGCAGCCCCCGGGCGGGGTATGAAGCTTTCTTT.

This chain joins TRBV18 and TRBJ1-2, with 7 bases fitting TRBD1. Trimming cost V 3 bases and J 6 bases; bases outside gene matches: 4. This CDR3 has 13 amino acids. Looked up from germline, CDR1 is KGHSH and CDR2 is LQKENI. This chain's CDR3 is CASSPRGADGYTF. The CDR3 DNA reads TGTGCCAGCTCACCCAGGGGGGCCGATGGCTACACCTTC. The full variable domain, completed using reference TRBV18 and TRBJ1-2, is NAGVMQNPRHLVRRRGQEARLRCSPMKGHSHVYWYRQLPEEGLKFMVYLQKENIIDESGMPKERFSAEFPKEGPSILRIQQVVRGDSAAYFCASSPRGADGYTFGSGTRLTVV.

This clone was recorded a few times. The chain employs TRBV5-4 and TRBJ1-2; TRBD1 matches 10 bases. J gave up 7 bases and V 4 bases, and 13 bases lay outside the gene matches. The V gene's germline CDR1 is SGHNT and CDR2 YYREEE (reference sequence). The CDR3 extends over 16 amino acids. Written as DNA, the CDR3 is TGTGCCAGCAGCCCCCGAATACGACAGGGGGCACCTGGCTACACCTTC. Protein product: CASSPRIRQGAPGYTF.

V is TRBV11-2 and J is TRBJ2-1, with 8 bases matching TRBD1. This CDR3 contains 16 residues. Germline CDR1 and CDR2: SGHAT and FQNNGV. V was pared by 5 bases and J by 0 bases, with 6 bases of the junction left unmatched. In DNA form, the CDR3 reads TGTGCCAGCAGCACTCAGACAGGGGTCTCCTACAATGAGCAGTTCTTC. Its translation is CASSTQTGVSYNEQFF.

The chain employs TRBV18 and TRBJ2-6; 7 positions match TRBD2. Germline loops: CDR1 KGHSH, CDR2 LQKENI. V dropped 3 bases and J dropped 0; count of bases not matched to a gene: 8. This CDR3 comprises 18 residues. This chain's CDR3 is CASSPATGGPSGANVLTF. The DNA for the CDR3 is TGTGCCAGCTCACCGGCGACGGGGGGACCCTCTGGGGCCAACGTCCTGACTTTC. Full variable domain (remainder filled in from reference TRBV18 and TRBJ2-6): NAGVMQNPRHLVRRRGQEARLRCSPMKGHSHVYWYRQLPEEGLKFMVYLQKENIIDESGMPKERFSAEFPKEGPSILRIQQVVRGDSAAYFCASSPATGGPSGANVLTFGAGSRLTVL.

This sequence joins TRBV5-6 and TRBJ1-3; D is ambiguous. V was trimmed by 0 bases and J by 0 bases, leaving 10 bases between them. The CDR3 covers 16 residues. Germline V lookup: CDR1 SGHDT, CDR2 YYEEEE. The CDR3 spells CASSLVAVSSGNTIYF. DNA of the CDR3: TGTGCCAGCAGCTTGGTAGCAGTAAGCTCTGGAAACACCATATATTTT.

This chain links TRBV2 with TRBJ2-7; TRBD1 or TRBD2 may be the D gene (5 bases each). Germline-derived CDR1 and CDR2 are SNHLY and FYNNEI. Between the trimmed V and J ends, which lost 7 bases and 2 bases, there was a span of 15 bases. The CDR3 sequence is 14 residues long. The DNA for the CDR3 is TGTGCCAGCATGCTGGGACCCTCAACCTACGAGCAGTACTTC. It translates to CASMLGPSTYEQYF.

V is TRBV7-9 and J is TRBJ2-2; D may correspond to TRBD1 or TRBD2 (5 bases each). The CDR3 extends over 16 amino acids. Trimming took 9 bases from V and 1 from J, leaving 18 bases between them. Germline V gene data show CDR1 as SEHNR and CDR2 as FQNEAQ (reference sequence). The CDR3 is CASNTPGRLNTGELFF. CDR3 in DNA: TGTGCCAGTAATACACCGGGACGGCTGAACACCGGGGAGCTGTTTTTT.

The chain is built from TRBV7-2 and TRBJ1-2; 9 bases line up with TRBD1. Germline lookup yields CDR1 SGHTA and CDR2 FQGNSA. The CDR3 is 13 residues long. V was pared by 5 bases and J by 4 bases, with 2 bases of the junction left unmatched. The CDR3 is CASSPDRGYGYTF. The DNA for the CDR3 is TGTGCCAGCAGCCCGGACAGGGGCTATGGCTACACCTTC.

The rearrangement uses TRBV6-5 and TRBJ1-5; D gene uncertain. In germline, CDR1 is MNHEY, CDR2 SVGAGI. The CDR3 runs to 15 residues. V was pared by 0 bases and J by 3 bases, with 9 bases between. For the CDR3, the DNA is TGTGCCAGCAGTTACTCGGTGCTTTCCAATCAGCCCCAGCATTTT. It codes for CASSYSVLSNQPQHF.

The chain has TRBV5-1 and TRBJ2-2; maybe TRBD2 (6 bases). Germline V gene data show CDR1 as SGHRS and CDR2 as YFSETQ. This CDR3 contains 14 residues. V gave up 9 bases and J gave up 0 bases, with 12 bases separating them. The CDR3 is CATGGGANTGELFF. The CDR3 DNA reads as TGCGCCACCGGGGGTGGTGCGAACACCGGGGAGCTGTTTTTT. Together with reference TRBV5-1 and TRBJ2-2, the CDR3 gives the full variable domain: KAGVTQTPRYLIKTRGQQVTLSCSPISGHRSVSWYQQTPGQGLQFLFEYFSETQRNKGNFPGRFSGRQFSNSRSEMNVSTLELGDSALYLCATGGGANTGELFFGEGSRLTVL.